This is a list of T cell receptor beta chains from one sample in a study of T cell responses to AZD1222 COVID-19 vaccine. Some clones are missing from TCRdb's copy, which holds only in-frame ones; the method was immunoSEQ multiplex PCR. Among more than 150,000 clones, roughly 88% were seen once, and the ten largest hold 0.49%. Sequencing was performed on peripheral blood, taken on day 0 of AZD1222 vaccination. The receptors shown here come from an adult in good health. Both conserved end residues are part of each CDR3. Fields, in order: J gene, clone size, V gene, D gene, CDR3 DNA, CDR3 protein. D genes are given only for firm matches. Size values are once, few and many counts, or a class for expanded clones, and some rows have none.

j_call: TRBJ2-4; clone_size: .; v_call: TRBV28; d_call: .; cdr3_nt: TGTGCCAGCAGTTCCCTTGACCCGGATGGGTACATTCAGTACTTC; cdr3_aa: CASSSLDPDGYIQYF
j_call: TRBJ1-5; clone_size: .; v_call: TRBV5-6; d_call: .; cdr3_nt: TGTGCCAGCAGCTTGGCCGATCAGCCCCAGCATTTT; cdr3_aa: CASSLADQPQHF
j_call: TRBJ2-3; clone_size: many; v_call: TRBV7-9; d_call: .; cdr3_nt: TGTGCCAGCAGCTTAGTTCAGGATACGCAGTATTTT; cdr3_aa: CASSLVQDTQYF
j_call: TRBJ1-2; clone_size: .; v_call: TRBV6-5; d_call: .; cdr3_nt: TGTGCCAGCAGAACCGGGGGCACTGGCTACACCTTC; cdr3_aa: CASRTGGTGYTF
j_call: TRBJ2-7; clone_size: .; v_call: TRBV2; d_call: .; cdr3_nt: TGTGCCAGCAGTGATATATCCCCAGGGTCCTACGAGCAGTACTTC; cdr3_aa: CASSDISPGSYEQYF
j_call: TRBJ1-5; clone_size: .; v_call: TRBV6-5; d_call: .; cdr3_nt: TGTGCCAGCAGTCCTATGGATAGCAATCAGCCCCAGCATTTT; cdr3_aa: CASSPMDSNQPQHF
j_call: TRBJ2-7; clone_size: .; v_call: TRBV20-1; d_call: .; cdr3_nt: TGCAGTGCTAGTTCCCCGGGGGAGCGGGCCACCTACGAGCAGTACTTC; cdr3_aa: CSASSPGERATYEQYF
j_call: TRBJ2-1; clone_size: .; v_call: TRBV28; d_call: .; cdr3_nt: TGTGCCAGCAAGGGTGGCGGGACCTCCTACAATGAGCAGTTCTTC; cdr3_aa: CASKGGGTSYNEQFF
j_call: TRBJ1-2; clone_size: .; v_call: TRBV4-1; d_call: TRBD1; cdr3_nt: TGCGCCAGCAGCCAAGTGTTGTCCGGGACAGGGCATTATGGCTACACCTTC; cdr3_aa: CASSQVLSGTGHYGYTF
j_call: TRBJ2-2; clone_size: .; v_call: TRBV5-1; d_call: TRBD1; cdr3_nt: TGCGCCAGCAGCTTGGCCGGACAGGGCCCCGGGGAGCTGTTTTTT; cdr3_aa: CASSLAGQGPGELFF
j_call: TRBJ2-3; clone_size: .; v_call: TRBV6-2/TRBV6-3; d_call: .; cdr3_nt: TGTGCCAGCAGCCCCTCCGGGGAACCCCTCTCAGATACGCAGTATTTT; cdr3_aa: CASSPSGEPLSDTQYF
j_call: TRBJ2-1; clone_size: .; v_call: TRBV12-5; d_call: TRBD2; cdr3_nt: TGTGCTAGTGGTCCCGAGGGCGGGAGGGTCAATGAGCAGTTCTTC; cdr3_aa: CASGPEGGRVNEQFF
j_call: TRBJ1-4; clone_size: once; v_call: TRBV5-1; d_call: .; cdr3_nt: TGCGCCAGCAGACAGGGAGTGACGTCCCTGAAACTGTTTTTT; cdr3_aa: CASRQGVTSLKLFF
j_call: TRBJ1-5; clone_size: .; v_call: TRBV18; d_call: .; cdr3_nt: TGTGCCAGCTCACCCGGGACTTCAGATCAGCCCCAGCATTTT; cdr3_aa: CASSPGTSDQPQHF
j_call: TRBJ2-7; clone_size: few; v_call: TRBV11-1; d_call: TRBD2; cdr3_nt: TGTGCCAGCAGCCCTCCCCGTAGCGGGAGACGGTACGAGCAGTACTTC; cdr3_aa: CASSPPRSGRRYEQYF
j_call: TRBJ1-2; clone_size: .; v_call: TRBV6-5; d_call: .; cdr3_nt: TGTGCCAGCAGTTACTCACGGCCTCAGTATGGCTACACCTTC; cdr3_aa: CASSYSRPQYGYTF
j_call: TRBJ1-2; clone_size: .; v_call: TRBV6-2/TRBV6-3; d_call: .; cdr3_nt: TGTGCCAGCAGTTATTACTCAGGGGAGGACTATGGCTACACCTTC; cdr3_aa: CASSYYSGEDYGYTF
j_call: TRBJ2-7; clone_size: .; v_call: TRBV14; d_call: .; cdr3_nt: TGTGCCAGCAGTCAAGGGATGAACCGATACGAGCAGTACTTC; cdr3_aa: CASSQGMNRYEQYF
j_call: TRBJ2-7; clone_size: .; v_call: TRBV14; d_call: TRBD1; cdr3_nt: TGTGCCAGCAGCTTCCGGGACAGGGTCCACGAGCAGTACTTC; cdr3_aa: CASSFRDRVHEQYF
j_call: TRBJ1-2; clone_size: few; v_call: TRBV6-2/TRBV6-3; d_call: .; cdr3_nt: TGTGCCAGCAGTTACTCGATTTTGATAAGCGCGGACAGTGTCTATGGCTACACCTTC; cdr3_aa: CASSYSILISADSVYGYTF
j_call: TRBJ1-5; clone_size: .; v_call: TRBV11-2; d_call: .; cdr3_nt: TGTGCCAGCAGCTTAGAACCCGTTGGTCAACTTAATCAGCCCCAGCATTTT; cdr3_aa: CASSLEPVGQLNQPQHF
j_call: TRBJ2-2; clone_size: .; v_call: TRBV11-3; d_call: .; cdr3_nt: TGTGCCAGCAGCTCCCGTCGGACAGCCAACACCGGGGAGCTGTTTTTT; cdr3_aa: CASSSRRTANTGELFF
j_call: TRBJ2-7; clone_size: few; v_call: TRBV28; d_call: .; cdr3_nt: TGTGCCAGCAATGCGGGACCGTCCTACGAGCAGTACTTC; cdr3_aa: CASNAGPSYEQYF
j_call: TRBJ1-5; clone_size: .; v_call: TRBV5-6; d_call: .; cdr3_nt: TGTGCCAGCAGCTTGGGGGTTAATCAGCCCCAGCATTTT; cdr3_aa: CASSLGVNQPQHF
j_call: TRBJ2-1; clone_size: .; v_call: TRBV7-9; d_call: .; cdr3_nt: TGTGCCAGCAGCTTCCGGAGCTCCTACAATGAGCAGTTCTTC; cdr3_aa: CASSFRSSYNEQFF
j_call: TRBJ1-1; clone_size: .; v_call: TRBV7-9; d_call: .; cdr3_nt: TGTGCCAGCAGACCGCGAGGACAATCGCACACTGAAGCTTTCTTT; cdr3_aa: CASRPRGQSHTEAFF
j_call: TRBJ1-2; clone_size: once; v_call: TRBV27; d_call: .; cdr3_nt: TGTGCCAGCAGACGCCAGGACTATGGCTACACCTTC; cdr3_aa: CASRRQDYGYTF
j_call: TRBJ1-1; clone_size: .; v_call: TRBV5-1; d_call: .; cdr3_nt: TGCGCCAGCAGAACACACGTCGGGGGAACTGAAGCTTTCTTT; cdr3_aa: CASRTHVGGTEAFF
j_call: TRBJ1-1; clone_size: medium-sized; v_call: TRBV9; d_call: TRBD1; cdr3_nt: TGTGCCAGCAGCGTCGGACAGGGGCTAATCGACACTGAAGCTTTCTTT; cdr3_aa: CASSVGQGLIDTEAFF
j_call: TRBJ1-5; clone_size: .; v_call: TRBV19; d_call: .; cdr3_nt: TGTGCCAGTAGCCCGACGGGGCAGGGTCGGCAGCCCCAGCATTTT; cdr3_aa: CASSPTGQGRQPQHF
j_call: TRBJ1-5; clone_size: .; v_call: TRBV10-3; d_call: .; cdr3_nt: TGTGCCATCAGTGAGTCTCCTTATCAGCCCCAGCATTTT; cdr3_aa: CAISESPYQPQHF
j_call: TRBJ1-1; clone_size: .; v_call: TRBV21-1; d_call: .; cdr3_nt: TGTGCCAGCAGCAAAAGGCTGAGCAACACTGAAGCTTTCTTT; cdr3_aa: CASSKRLSNTEAFF
j_call: TRBJ2-1; clone_size: .; v_call: TRBV18; d_call: .; cdr3_nt: TGTGCCAGCTCACCAGGGGCATCGTGGGATGAGCAGTTCTTC; cdr3_aa: CASSPGASWDEQFF
j_call: TRBJ1-4; clone_size: .; v_call: TRBV7-2; d_call: .; cdr3_nt: TGTGCCAGCAGAAGGACGGCGAATGAAAAACTGTTTTTT; cdr3_aa: CASRRTANEKLFF
j_call: TRBJ2-3; clone_size: .; v_call: TRBV27; d_call: .; cdr3_nt: TGTGCCAGCAGTTTCAACCACCCGGACAGCAGCACAGATACGCAGTATTTT; cdr3_aa: CASSFNHPDSSTDTQYF
j_call: TRBJ2-7; clone_size: .; v_call: TRBV19; d_call: TRBD1; cdr3_nt: TGTGCCAGTAGGACAGGGGCCTTCGAGCAGTACTTC; cdr3_aa: CASRTGAFEQYF
j_call: TRBJ1-1; clone_size: .; v_call: TRBV11-1; d_call: .; cdr3_nt: TGTGCCAGCAGTACTAAGAGGGAACAGGCAGTAGCTTTCTTT; cdr3_aa: CASSTKREQAVAFF
j_call: TRBJ2-5; clone_size: .; v_call: TRBV19; d_call: .; cdr3_nt: TGTGCCAGTAGGGGGGCCGAGACCCAGTACTTC; cdr3_aa: CASRGAETQYF
j_call: TRBJ1-1; clone_size: .; v_call: TRBV5-8; d_call: .; cdr3_nt: TGTGCCAGCAGCTTTAAGGGGAGCGACACTGAAGCTTTCTTT; cdr3_aa: CASSFKGSDTEAFF
j_call: TRBJ2-1; clone_size: once; v_call: TRBV6-2/TRBV6-3; d_call: TRBD2; cdr3_nt: TGTGCCAGCAGTCGAACTAGCGGGGACTACAATGAGCAGTTCTTC; cdr3_aa: CASSRTSGDYNEQFF
j_call: TRBJ2-7; clone_size: .; v_call: TRBV6-5; d_call: .; cdr3_nt: TGTGCCAGCAGTTACTCGAACTTTCAGTCCTACGAGCAGTACTTC; cdr3_aa: CASSYSNFQSYEQYF
j_call: TRBJ1-1; clone_size: .; v_call: TRBV6-5; d_call: TRBD1; cdr3_nt: TGTGCCAGCAGTCTCTACGGGACAGCGAACACTGAAGCTTTCTTT; cdr3_aa: CASSLYGTANTEAFF
j_call: TRBJ2-3; clone_size: .; v_call: TRBV7-9; d_call: TRBD2; cdr3_nt: TGTGCCAGCAGCGCCAGCGGGGCGACGCCGGATACGCAGTATTTT; cdr3_aa: CASSASGATPDTQYF
j_call: TRBJ2-3; clone_size: .; v_call: TRBV7-9; d_call: TRBD2; cdr3_nt: TGTGCCAGCAGCCGACCGTTACCGTTCACTAGCGGGATTTTGGATACGCAGTATTTT; cdr3_aa: CASSRPLPFTSGILDTQYF
j_call: TRBJ2-5; clone_size: .; v_call: TRBV14; d_call: .; cdr3_nt: TGTGCCAGCAGCCGGGGAGAGGGGGTAGTGGAGACCCAGTACTTC; cdr3_aa: CASSRGEGVVETQYF
j_call: TRBJ1-1; clone_size: .; v_call: TRBV11-2; d_call: TRBD1; cdr3_nt: TGTGCCAGCAGCTCCCTCGGAGGGGGCGGTACTGAAGCTTTCTTT; cdr3_aa: CASSSLGGGGTEAFF
j_call: TRBJ1-4; clone_size: .; v_call: TRBV9; d_call: .; cdr3_nt: TGTGCCAGCAGCGTACTCACTGGAGGAAACGAAAAACTGTTTTTT; cdr3_aa: CASSVLTGGNEKLFF
j_call: TRBJ1-1; clone_size: .; v_call: TRBV5-8; d_call: .; cdr3_nt: TGTGCCAGCAGCTTGAGAGACAGGATGAACACTGAAGCTTTCTTT; cdr3_aa: CASSLRDRMNTEAFF
j_call: TRBJ1-1; clone_size: .; v_call: TRBV14; d_call: .; cdr3_nt: TGTGCCAGCAGCCTTGTGGGCGGCACTGAAGCTTTCTTT; cdr3_aa: CASSLVGGTEAFF
j_call: TRBJ1-3; clone_size: .; v_call: TRBV9; d_call: .; cdr3_nt: TGTGCCAGCAGCGGGAGACTCGGCTCTGGAAACACCATATATTTT; cdr3_aa: CASSGRLGSGNTIYF
j_call: TRBJ2-7; clone_size: .; v_call: TRBV5-6; d_call: .; cdr3_nt: TGTGCCAGCAGCTCGGGTCCCTACGAGCAGTACTTC; cdr3_aa: CASSSGPYEQYF
j_call: TRBJ2-2; clone_size: .; v_call: TRBV6-5; d_call: TRBD2; cdr3_nt: TGTGCCAGCAGTTACTCGGCGGGGGGGTCCGGGGAGCTGTTTTTT; cdr3_aa: CASSYSAGGSGELFF
j_call: TRBJ2-3; clone_size: .; v_call: TRBV12-3/TRBV12-4; d_call: .; cdr3_nt: TGTGCCAGCAGTCCCGCCGATACGCAGTATTTT; cdr3_aa: CASSPADTQYF
j_call: TRBJ2-7; clone_size: once; v_call: TRBV6-6; d_call: TRBD1; cdr3_nt: TGTGCCAGCAGTTACAGCGGACAGGCGGCCTACGAGCAGTACTTC; cdr3_aa: CASSYSGQAAYEQYF
j_call: TRBJ2-1; clone_size: .; v_call: TRBV29-1; d_call: .; cdr3_nt: TGCAGCGGCGGGATCCACAATGAGCAGTTCTTC; cdr3_aa: CSGGIHNEQFF
j_call: TRBJ2-7; clone_size: .; v_call: TRBV13; d_call: TRBD1; cdr3_nt: TGTGCCAGCAGCCCCACGGACAGGGGCTCCTACGAGCAGTACTTC; cdr3_aa: CASSPTDRGSYEQYF
j_call: TRBJ1-1; clone_size: .; v_call: TRBV28; d_call: TRBD1; cdr3_nt: TGTGCCAGCAGGGCAGGGGGCCCGAACACTGAAGCTTTCTTT; cdr3_aa: CASRAGGPNTEAFF
j_call: TRBJ2-2; clone_size: .; v_call: TRBV7-6; d_call: .; cdr3_nt: TGTGCCAGCAGTAAAGGATTCGCCACCGGGGAGCTGTTTTTT; cdr3_aa: CASSKGFATGELFF
j_call: TRBJ1-1; clone_size: .; v_call: TRBV3-1/TRBV3-2; d_call: .; cdr3_nt: TGTGCCAGCAGGGACCCGAACACTGAAGCTTTCTTT; cdr3_aa: CASRDPNTEAFF